These 28 T cell receptor beta chains originate from one sample sequenced in a study of T cells in Graves' hyperthyroidism and ophthalmopathy. TCR beta CDR3 regions were amplified from RNA transcripts. A set of HTBI primers served as the primers for a first-round RT-PCR of the TCR CDR3. TCRdb recomputed calls from the multiplex PCR reads with MiXCR, one row per CDR3 protein. There are 300,000 to 500,000 distinct CDR3 sequences in the sample; roughly an eighth occur only once, and around 30% lies in the top ten. The sequenced material came from blood. Receptors originate from a man in his fifties with Graves' ophthalmopathy.

This clonotype was seen at least ten times. J is TRBJ1-1 and V is TRBV2; TRBD1 aligns across 7 bases. The CDR3 runs 13 residues. With 6 bases clipped from V and 11 bases from J, the junction kept 12 bases outside the gene matches. The germline V gene has CDR1 SNHLY and CDR2 FYNNEI. CDR3 residues: CASSETGSGAAFF. CDR3 DNA: TGTGCCAGCAGCGAGACAGGGTCTGGGGCGGCTTTCTTT.

The table lists this clonotype with many counts. The chain joins TRBV20-1 to TRBJ1-5; D not certain. The ends were cut back, 7 bases at V and 3 bases at J, with 13 bases in the middle. The CDR3 extends over 13 amino acids. In germline, CDR1 is DFQATT, CDR2 SNEGSKA (reference sequence). The CDR3, as DNA: TGCAGTGTTACTACTACCCACAATCAGCCCCAGCATTTT. Translation gives CSVTTTHNQPQHF.

There are a few counts of this clonotype. The chain carries TRBV5-5 and TRBJ1-3; 9 bases agree with TRBD1. V trimming: 4 bases; J trimming: 0 bases; junction bases outside the gene matches: 5. The V gene's germline CDR1 is SGHKS and CDR2 YYEKEE (reference sequence). This CDR3 is built from 16 residues. This CDR3 reads CASSPDRGLSGNTIYF. In DNA, the CDR3 is TGTGCCAGCAGCCCGGACAGGGGCCTCTCTGGAAACACCATATATTTT. Drawing the rest from reference TRBV5-5 and TRBJ1-3, the complete variable domain is DAGVTQSPTHLIKTRGQQVTLRCSPISGHKSVSWYQQVLGQGPQFIFQYYEKEERGRGNFPDRFSARQFPNYSSELNVNALLLGDSALYLCASSPDRGLSGNTIYFGEGSWLTVV.

There are many counts of this clonotype. The chain couples TRBV27 to TRBJ2-1; the D gene is possibly TRBD2 (6 bases). Germline CDR1 MNHEY, CDR2 SMNVEV (reference sequence). CDR3 length: 15 amino acids. V lost 3 bases and J lost 2, with 11 bases in between. The DNA for the CDR3 is TGTGCCAGCAGTTTGCGGGACCAGCCCTACAATGAGCAGTTCTTC. Protein product: CASSLRDQPYNEQFF.

This chain joins TRBV14 and TRBJ1-5; a possible D gene is TRBD1 (6 bases). Trimming took 4 bases from V and 7 from J, leaving 17 bases between them. CDR3 size: 15 residues. Germline-derived CDR1 and CDR2 are SGHDN and FVKESK. The CDR3 sequence is CASSRRGPKAQPQHF. The CDR3 DNA reads as TGTGCCAGCAGCCGCCGGGGGCCCAAGGCACAGCCCCAGCATTTT.

This clonotype was seen many times. This chain uses TRBV3-1 with TRBJ2-7; TRBD2 agrees at 13 bases. Germline V lookup: CDR1 LGHDT, CDR2 YNNKEL (reference sequence). V was pared by 4 bases and J by 2 bases, with 8 bases of the junction left unmatched. The CDR3 covers 17 residues. The CDR3, as DNA: TGTGCCAGCAGCCCAGGACTAGCGGGAGCCTTTACCTACGAGCAGTACTTC. Translating gives CASSPGLAGAFTYEQYF.

At least ten counts were recorded for this clonotype. The V call is TRBV6-5, the J call TRBJ2-7; a weak D match, TRBD1 (6 bases). V lost 4 bases, J lost 2 bases, and 21 bases lay in between. The CDR3 runs to 17 residues. Germline CDR1 and CDR2: MNHEY and SVGAGI. CDR3 coding DNA: TGTGCCAGCAGTTCCCTGACCCTGGACAGACAAACCTACGAGCAGTACTTC. Encoded protein: CASSSLTLDRQTYEQYF.

The chain is built from TRBV9 and TRBJ2-6, with a weak D call TRBD2 (5 bases). The CDR3 consists of 15 residues. CDR1 is SGDLS, CDR2 YYNGEE, per germline. V was trimmed by 4 bases and J by 4 bases, leaving 12 bases between them. CDR3 nucleotides: TGTGCCAGCAGCAAGACTACCTTCGGGGCCAACGTCCTGACTTTC. Translated: CASSKTTFGANVLTF. The full variable domain, with the rest looked up from reference TRBV9 and TRBJ2-6, is DSGVTQTPKHLITATGQRVTLRCSPRSGDLSVYWYQQSLDQGLQFLIQYYNGEERAKGNILERFSAQQFPDLHSELNLSSLELGDSALYFCASSKTTFGANVLTFGAGSRLTVL.

The CDR3: CASSGQGRQETQYF. As DNA, the CDR3 is TGTGCCAGCAGCGGACAGGGACGACAAGAGACCCAGTACTTC. The chain combines TRBV6-1 with TRBJ2-5; 8 bases agree with TRBD1. Germline V gene sequence: CDR1 MNHNS, CDR2 SASEGT. The CDR3 has 14 residues. V shed 6 bases and J 2 bases; nucleotides not matched to a gene: 5.

This clonotype was observed many times. V usage is TRBV29-1 and J usage is TRBJ1-5, with 7 nucleotides matching TRBD1. Looked up from germline, CDR1 is SQVTM and CDR2 is ANQGSEA. The CDR3 totals 18 residues. With V trimmed by 2 bases and J by 0 bases, 13 bases remained unmatched. The CDR3 reads CSVELHLSGTVSNQPQHF. CDR3 DNA sequence: TGCAGCGTTGAACTTCACTTATCCGGGACAGTTAGCAATCAGCCCCAGCATTTT.

The CDR3 loop reads CASSSVGGSAEAFF. CDR3 coding DNA: TGTGCCAGCAGCTCCGTGGGGGGGAGTGCTGAAGCTTTCTTT. The chain combines TRBV9 with TRBJ1-1; possible D gene TRBD1, 5 bases. Germline CDR1 and CDR2: SGDLS and YYNGEE. Trimming removed 4 bases from V and 6 bases from J, with 16 bases in between. There are 14 residues in the CDR3.

This clonotype occurred many times. The chain uses TRBV30 and TRBJ2-3; D ambiguous. V dropped 0 bases and J dropped 0 bases, with 10 bases sitting between them. Germline V gene lookup returns CDR1 GTSNPN and CDR2 SVGIG (reference sequence). The CDR3 is 15 amino acids. In DNA, the CDR3 is TGTGCCTGGAGTGTCCCTCGTGCTAGCACAGATACGCAGTATTTT. Translating it yields CAWSVPRASTDTQYF.

This clonotype was seen many times. The chain links TRBV20-1 to TRBJ2-3, with D maybe TRBD1 (5 bases). This CDR3 is built from 16 residues. Germline loops: CDR1 DFQATT, CDR2 SNEGSKA (reference sequence). Trimming took off 0 bases at V and 2 bases at J, with 15 bases between the two ends. The CDR3 loop reads CSARDPARTNTDTQYF. The DNA of the CDR3 is TGCAGTGCTAGAGATCCCGCCAGGACAAACACAGATACGCAGTATTTT.

This clonotype appeared many times. The genes are TRBV27 and TRBJ2-5; TRBD1 matches 9 bases. Trimming at V came to 0 bases and at J to 9 bases, leaving 20 bases not matched to a gene. Germline V gives CDR1 MNHEY, CDR2 SMNVEV (reference sequence). The CDR3 sequence is 19 residues long. CDR3: CASSLSRGTGMYQREPQYF. Written as DNA, the CDR3 is TGTGCCAGCAGTTTATCGCGGGGGACAGGGATGTACCAGAGGGAACCCCAGTACTTC.

In its sample, this clonotype was seen many times. This sequence joins TRBV2 and TRBJ2-7; D remains ambiguous. V lost 2 bases and J 2 bases, leaving 16 bases between the germline ends. This CDR3 has 16 amino acids. Looked up from germline, CDR1 is SNHLY and CDR2 is FYNNEI. The CDR3 region has the DNA TGTGCCAGCAGTGAATTCAAGGGCCCCGAACCCTACGAGCAGTACTTC. Its protein product is CASSEFKGPEPYEQYF.

A remark on this clonotype: The junction shows a germline mismatch at one end, possibly a read error. CDR3 residues: CASRYRGGNTEASF. CDR3 bases: TGTGCCAGCAGGTACAGGGGAGGGAACACTGAAGCTTCCTTT. The chain couples TRBV6-5 to TRBJ1-1; the match to TRBD1 covers 7 bases. The CDR3 runs 14 residues. In germline, CDR1 is MNHEY, CDR2 SVGAGI.

Only a few counts were recorded for this clonotype. J is TRBJ2-2 and V is TRBV20-1; D ambiguous. Trimming removed 3 bases from V and 2 bases from J, with 10 bases in between. Germline lookup yields CDR1 DFQATT and CDR2 SNEGSKA (reference sequence). This CDR3 comprises 14 residues. CDR3 DNA: TGCAGTGCTAGGGCTCTAGATAACACCGGGGAGCTGTTTTTT. It is translated as CSARALDNTGELFF.

The sample holds many counts of this clonotype. This sequence joins TRBV27 and TRBJ1-1; the D is unclear. The CDR3 consists of 14 residues. The germline gives CDR1 MNHEY, CDR2 SMNVEV (reference sequence). V lost 5 bases, J lost 7 bases, and 17 bases lay in between. The CDR3 sequence: CASSTDGPWGEAFF. The CDR3 nucleotides are TGTGCCAGCAGTACGGACGGCCCTTGGGGTGAAGCTTTCTTT.

This clonotype was seen at least ten times. DNA of the CDR3: TGTGCCAGCAGTCTGGACAGGGACACTGAAGCTTTCTTT. It yields the protein CASSLDRDTEAFF. The rearrangement uses TRBV3-1 and TRBJ1-1, with 8 bases lining up with TRBD1. The CDR3 runs to 13 residues. Germline values: CDR1 LGHDT, CDR2 YNNKEL (reference sequence). V shed 6 bases, J shed 3 bases, and the junction held 3 bases outside the gene matches.

This clonotype has at least ten counts. V and J are TRBV20-1 and TRBJ2-7, with D possibly matching TRBD2 (7 bases). CDR3 length equals 17 residues. CDR1 and CDR2 (germline): DFQATT, SNEGSKA (reference sequence). Trimming pared 6 bases from V and 0 bases from J, leaving 24 bases between. For the CDR3, the DNA is TGCAGTGCCCTCACTGCGGGGGCTAGCGAGCCCTCCTACGAGCAGTACTTC. This sequence encodes CSALTAGASEPSYEQYF.

The chain links TRBV7-9 to TRBJ1-1; TRBD1 is a possible D gene (5 bases). The germline V gene has CDR1 SEHNR and CDR2 FQNEAQ (reference sequence). The CDR3 is made up of 16 amino acids. V was cut by 4 bases and J by 8 bases, with 23 bases left in between. CDR3 sequence: CASSSPSSRTTSEAFF. CDR3 nucleotides: TGTGCCAGCAGCTCCCCGTCTAGTAGGACAACCTCGGAAGCTTTCTTT.

This clonotype was seen ten or more times. The J gene is TRBJ2-1, the V gene TRBV30, with 9 bases matching TRBD2. The CDR3 runs 15 residues. The germline gives CDR1 GTSNPN, CDR2 SVGIG (reference sequence). The junction had 11 bases not matched to a gene; V was cut back by 3 bases and J by 8 bases. This CDR3 reads CAWRPGASGTDEQFF. CDR3 bases: TGTGCCTGGAGGCCGGGGGCTAGCGGGACCGATGAGCAGTTCTTC.

The J gene is TRBJ1-1, the V gene TRBV29-1, with 7 positions matching TRBD1. This CDR3 is 11 amino acids long. Germline lookup yields CDR1 SQVTM and CDR2 ANQGSEA. J was trimmed by 7 bases and V by 7 bases; bases with no gene match: 6. In DNA form, the CDR3 reads TGCAGCGCTGGGGGGGACAGTGAAGCTTTCTTT. This translates into CSAGGDSEAFF.

This clonotype came up many times. V gene TRBV18 combines with J gene TRBJ1-2; weak D call: TRBD1 (6 bases). The CDR3 is made up of 14 amino acids. Trimming removed 0 bases from V and 6 bases from J, with 11 bases in between. Germline loops: CDR1 KGHSH, CDR2 LQKENI. The DNA of the CDR3 is TGTGCCAGCTCACCACCGGGGGGCCAAGATGGCTACACCTTC. This gives the protein CASSPPGGQDGYTF.

This clonotype was found many times. J is TRBJ1-1 and V is TRBV19; TRBD1 is a possible D gene (6 bases). V shed 5 bases and J shed 0 bases, with 16 bases lying between them. CDR1 and CDR2 from the germline V gene are LNHDA and SQIVND (reference sequence). The CDR3 loop spans 16 amino acids. The CDR3 sequence is CASSRLGGLMNTEAFF. The DNA of the CDR3 is TGTGCCAGTAGTCGCCTTGGGGGCCTAATGAACACTGAAGCTTTCTTT. The entire variable domain, with the rest obtained from reference TRBV19 and TRBJ1-1, is as follows: DGGITQSPKYLFRKEGQNVTLSCEQNLNHDAMYWYRQDPGQGLRLIYYSQIVNDFQKGDIAEGYSVSREKKESFPLTVTSAQKNPTAFYLCASSRLGGLMNTEAFFGQGTRLTVV.

Of note for this clonotype: A much bigger clone sits one base away, suggesting this may be a read error. The chain joins TRBV19 to TRBJ1-1; tentative D call: TRBD1 (6 bases). CDR1 is LNHDA, CDR2 SQIVND, per germline (reference sequence). The CDR3 is 17 residues long. The V end lost 1 base, the J end lost 0 bases, and 15 bases lay between the germline ends. CDR3 coding DNA: TGTGCCAGTAGTATAGCGGGGGGCAGTTTCATGAACACTGAAGCTTTCTTT. As protein: CASSIAGGSFMNTEAFF.

This chain connects TRBV10-3 to TRBJ2-4; 11 bases agree with TRBD2. The trim removed 5 bases at V and 6 bases at J, leaving 18 bases unmatched. The CDR3 has 19 residues. Germline V gene sequence: CDR1 ENHRY, CDR2 SYGVKD. CDR3 protein: CAISRGVAGGPGDRNIQYF. The CDR3 coding sequence is TGTGCCATCAGTAGGGGAGTAGCGGGAGGGCCGGGAGATCGAAACATTCAGTACTTC.

This clonotype was detected a few times. The rearrangement links TRBV5-6 to TRBJ2-1, with 9 bases aligning to TRBD2. Germline CDR1 SGHDT, CDR2 YYEEEE. Unmatched junction bases numbered 9, after V lost 2 bases and J lost 9 bases. CDR3 length: 15 amino acids. This CDR3 reads CASSFGLAGALEQFF. DNA of the CDR3: TGTGCCAGCAGCTTTGGTTTAGCGGGAGCTCTTGAGCAGTTCTTC.